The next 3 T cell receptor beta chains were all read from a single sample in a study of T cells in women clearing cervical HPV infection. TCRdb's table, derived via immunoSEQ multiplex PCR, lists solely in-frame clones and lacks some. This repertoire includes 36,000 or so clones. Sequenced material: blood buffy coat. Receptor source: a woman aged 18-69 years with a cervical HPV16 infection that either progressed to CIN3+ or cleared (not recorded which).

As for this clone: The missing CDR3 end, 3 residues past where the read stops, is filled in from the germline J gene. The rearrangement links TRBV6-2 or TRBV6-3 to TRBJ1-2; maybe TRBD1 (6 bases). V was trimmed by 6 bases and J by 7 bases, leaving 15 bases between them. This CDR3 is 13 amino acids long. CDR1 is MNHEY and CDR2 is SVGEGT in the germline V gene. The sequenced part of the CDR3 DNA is TGTGCCAGCAGCAAAACAGGGAAGGGTGGC. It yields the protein CASSKTGKGG. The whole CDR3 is CASSKTGKGGYTF.

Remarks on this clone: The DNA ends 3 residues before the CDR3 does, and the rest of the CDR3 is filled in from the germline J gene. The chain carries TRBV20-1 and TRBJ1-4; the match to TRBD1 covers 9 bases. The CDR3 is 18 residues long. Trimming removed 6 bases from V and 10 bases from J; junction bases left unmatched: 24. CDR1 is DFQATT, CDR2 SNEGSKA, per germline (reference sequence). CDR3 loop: CSAEDRWTGVTAVGKLFF. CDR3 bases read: TGCAGTGCGGAAGACCGGTGGACAGGGGTTACTGCGGTAGGAAAA.

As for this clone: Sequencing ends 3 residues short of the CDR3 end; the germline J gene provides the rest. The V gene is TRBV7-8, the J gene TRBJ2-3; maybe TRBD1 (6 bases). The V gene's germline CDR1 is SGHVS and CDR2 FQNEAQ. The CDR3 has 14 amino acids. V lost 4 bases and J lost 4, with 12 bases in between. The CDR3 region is CASSSEQGPDTQYF. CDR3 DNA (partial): TGTGCCAGCAGCTCGGAACAGGGCCCAGATACG. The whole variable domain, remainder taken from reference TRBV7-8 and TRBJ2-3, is GAGVSQSPRYKVAKRGQDVALRCDPISGHVSLFWYQQALGQGPEFLTYFQNEAQLDKSGLPSDRFFAERPEGSVSTLKIQRTQQEDSAVYLCASSSEQGPDTQYFGPGTRLTVL.